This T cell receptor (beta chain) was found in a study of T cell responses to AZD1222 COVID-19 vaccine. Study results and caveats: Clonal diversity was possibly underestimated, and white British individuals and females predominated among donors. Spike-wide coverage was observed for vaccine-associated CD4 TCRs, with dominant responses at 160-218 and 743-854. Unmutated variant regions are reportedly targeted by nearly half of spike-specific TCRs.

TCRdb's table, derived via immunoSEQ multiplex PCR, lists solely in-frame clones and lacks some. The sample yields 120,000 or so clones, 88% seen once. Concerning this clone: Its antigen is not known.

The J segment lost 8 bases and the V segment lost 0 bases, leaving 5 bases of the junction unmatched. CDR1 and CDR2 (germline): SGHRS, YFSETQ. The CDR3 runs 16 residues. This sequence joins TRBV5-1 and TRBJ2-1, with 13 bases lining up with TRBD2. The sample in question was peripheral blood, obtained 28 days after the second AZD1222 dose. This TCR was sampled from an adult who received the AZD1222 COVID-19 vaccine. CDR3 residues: CASSLGGTSGVYEQFF. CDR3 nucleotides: TGCGCCAGCAGCTTGGGAGGGACTAGCGGGGTGTATGAGCAGTTCTTC. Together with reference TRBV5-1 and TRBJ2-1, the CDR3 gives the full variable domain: KAGVTQTPRYLIKTRGQQVTLSCSPISGHRSVSWYQQTPGQGLQFLFEYFSETQRNKGNFPGRFSGRQFSNSRSEMNVSTLELGDSALYLCASSLGGTSGVYEQFFGPGTRLTVL.